This is a list of T cell receptor beta chains from one sample in a study of blood T cell repertoires in COVID-19. Libraries were prepared by immunoSEQ multiplex PCR; TCRdb keeps only in-frame clonotypes and omits some of them. The repertoire holds roughly 230,000 clones, around 90% seen once, with approximately 1.6% in the top ten. Sequences were obtained from peripheral blood. The source is an older man with acute or convalescent COVID-19. Both conserved end residues are trimmed from each CDR3.

v_gene	j_gene	CDR3aa
TRBV20-1	TRBJ2-3	SASTSGIADTQY
TRBV14	TRBJ1-2	ASSQEMRYGYT
TRBV6-5	TRBJ2-7	ASATGTYEQY
TRBV7-8	TRBJ2-1	ASSPGTYSYNEQF
TRBV4-3	TRBJ2-7	ASSQDTGPYEQY
TRBV15	TRBJ1-2	ATSRDQPAVRGGGYT
TRBV18	TRBJ2-1	ASSRSLPGLADLEF
TRBV7-9	TRBJ1-1	ASSWGGENTEAF
TRBV10-3	TRBJ2-7	AISRPGQGLNEQY
TRBV18	TRBJ2-7	ASSLLPGQSSYEQY
TRBV24-1	TRBJ1-1	ATRPGQANTEAF
TRBV28	TRBJ1-3	ATEGILTGNTIY
TRBV24-1	TRBJ1-5	ATSDLEGQPQH
TRBV5-8	TRBJ1-4	ASSPGQGATNEKLF
TRBV29-1	TRBJ1-6	SVYLGDRSPPLH
TRBV27	TRBJ2-1	ASSLRQTHNEQF
TRBV19	TRBJ2-7	ANGQDRPYEQY
TRBV7-8	TRBJ1-4	ASSGGTVNEKLF
TRBV12-3/TRBV12-4	TRBJ1-2	ASTSHRVYGYT
TRBV7-9	TRBJ1-3	ASSYQGSSGNTIY
TRBV3-1/TRBV3-2	TRBJ2-1	ASSLKGGPWGNEQF
TRBV4-1	TRBJ1-4	ASSQQQEGREKLF
TRBV28	TRBJ2-1	ASSSPSSGSYNEQF
TRBV20-1	TRBJ2-1	SASSTSGPYVEQF